What follows are 32 T cell receptor beta chains derived from one specimen sequenced in a study of blood T cell repertoires in COVID-19. Sequencing used immunoSEQ multiplex PCR; TCRdb keeps in-frame clones, though not all of them. The data show roughly 300,000 clones, roughly 91% seen once. Specimen: peripheral blood. The receptors derive from a woman younger than 45 with COVID-19, enrolled during active disease.

V is TRBV20-1 and J is TRBJ1-3; 9 nucleotides match TRBD1. Germline CDR1 reads DFQATT; CDR2 reads SNEGSKA (reference sequence). This CDR3 comprises 13 residues. The ends lost 5 bases at V and 4 bases at J; junction bases unmatched: 3. CDR3 protein: CSAGGTGGNTIYF. In DNA, the CDR3 is TGCAGTGCTGGTGGGACAGGGGGAAACACCATATATTTT.

The chain couples TRBV5-4 to TRBJ2-3; D is perhaps TRBD1 (6 bases). This CDR3 is 15 amino acids long. V lost 4 bases, J lost 1 base, and 13 bases lay in between. CDR1 is SGHNT and CDR2 is YYREEE in the germline V gene (reference sequence). CDR3 nucleotides: TGTGCCAGCAGCCAGGGGCCTGGGGGCACAGATACGCAGTATTTT. Amino acids: CASSQGPGGTDTQYF. Variable domain in full (rest from reference TRBV5-4 and TRBJ2-3): ETGVTQSPTHLIKTRGQQVTLRCSSQSGHNTVSWYQQALGQGPQFIFQYYREEENGRGNFPPRFSGLQFPNYSSELNVNALELDDSALYLCASSQGPGGTDTQYFGPGTRLTVL.

This chain joins TRBV7-6 and TRBJ1-2; no clear D gene. Germline CDR1 and CDR2: SGHVS and FNYEAQ. The V end was cut by 5 bases, the J end by 3 bases, with 10 bases between. The CDR3 is made up of 13 amino acids. The CDR3 protein is CASSPRPHYGYTF. The CDR3 region has the DNA TGTGCCAGCAGCCCGAGGCCCCACTATGGCTACACCTTC.

The chain recombines TRBV19 with TRBJ1-4; possible D gene TRBD1, 6 bases. Germline V gene data show CDR1 as LNHDA and CDR2 as SQIVND (reference sequence). The CDR3 spans 14 residues. Trimming removed 4 bases from V and 8 bases from J, with 14 bases in between. CDR3 residues: CASSSYTQGEKLFF. The CDR3 DNA follows: TGTGCCAGTAGTAGCTATACCCAGGGGGAAAAACTGTTTTTT.

This sequence joins TRBV9 and TRBJ2-1; 7 bases line up with TRBD2. The CDR3 is made up of 17 amino acids. Germline lookup yields CDR1 SGDLS and CDR2 YYNGEE. Losses at the gene ends were 0 bases for V and 1 base for J; bases not matched to a gene: 7. CDR3 DNA: TGTGCCAGCAGCGTAGACTCGGCGGGGGTGTCCTACAATGAGCAGTTCTTC. It is translated as CASSVDSAGVSYNEQFF.

This clone was counted once. The gene calls are TRBV2 and TRBJ1-2; 8 bases are a match to TRBD1. Germline lookup yields CDR1 SNHLY and CDR2 FYNNEI. With V trimmed by 7 bases and J by 4 bases, 8 bases remained unmatched. The CDR3 runs 14 residues. The CDR3 reads CASMRTGRSYGYTF. In DNA, the CDR3 is TGTGCCAGCATGAGGACAGGGCGTTCCTATGGCTACACCTTC.

As regards this clone: The same CDR3 is also encoded by other DNA sequences in this sample. V gene TRBV5-1 combines with J gene TRBJ2-2; no clear D. The ends were cut back, 0 bases at V and 1 base at J, with 4 bases in the middle. This CDR3 contains 14 residues. Germline V gene data show CDR1 as SGHRS and CDR2 as YFSETQ. The DNA for the CDR3 is TGCGCCAGCAGCTTGGCCAGGAACACCGGGGAGCTGTTTTTT. Translated, it gives CASSLARNTGELFF. The entire variable domain, with the rest obtained from reference TRBV5-1 and TRBJ2-2, is as follows: KAGVTQTPRYLIKTRGQQVTLSCSPISGHRSVSWYQQTPGQGLQFLFEYFSETQRNKGNFPGRFSGRQFSNSRSEMNVSTLELGDSALYLCASSLARNTGELFFGEGSRLTVL.

The gene calls are TRBV7-2 and TRBJ1-2; 11 nucleotides align to TRBD1. The CDR3 has 15 amino acids. Unmatched junction bases numbered 5, after V lost 5 bases and J lost 3 bases. CDR1 is SGHTA, CDR2 FQGNSA, per germline. The CDR3 spells CASSPGTGGHYGYTF. DNA of the CDR3: TGTGCCAGCAGCCCCGGGACAGGGGGACACTATGGCTACACCTTC.

The rearrangement joins TRBV18 to TRBJ2-7, with TRBD1 as a possible D gene (5 bases). V was pared by 3 bases and J by 3 bases, with 15 bases between. The CDR3 totals 15 residues. Germline assignment: CDR1 KGHSH and CDR2 LQKENI. CDR3 region: CASSPAGQKGYEQYF. The CDR3, as DNA: TGTGCCAGCTCACCGGCAGGACAAAAGGGCTACGAGCAGTACTTC. The full variable domain, with the rest looked up from reference TRBV18 and TRBJ2-7, is NAGVMQNPRHLVRRRGQEARLRCSPMKGHSHVYWYRQLPEEGLKFMVYLQKENIIDESGMPKERFSAEFPKEGPSILRIQQVVRGDSAAYFCASSPAGQKGYEQYFGPGTRLTVT.

The chain recombines TRBV9 with TRBJ1-1; TRBD1 is a possible D gene (5 bases). This CDR3 is 16 amino acids long. The V gene's germline CDR1 is SGDLS and CDR2 YYNGEE. Trimming took 0 bases from V and 3 from J, leaving 15 bases between them. This CDR3 is CASSVVFGGVDTEAFF. CDR3 DNA sequence: TGTGCCAGCAGCGTAGTTTTCGGGGGAGTAGACACTGAAGCTTTCTTT.

In this sample, this clone turned up a few times. The chain links TRBV3-1 (or the pseudogene TRBV3-2) to TRBJ1-1; TRBD1 might be the D (6 bases). This CDR3 is 16 amino acids long. V gave up 3 bases and J gave up 6 bases, with 20 bases separating them. Germline V gene lookup returns CDR1 LGHDT and CDR2 YNNKEL (reference sequence). CDR3 coding DNA: TGTGCCAGCAGCCAGCTTACCGGGACAACAGGCGCTGAAGCTTTCTTT. As protein: CASSQLTGTTGAEAFF.

This sequence joins TRBV10-3 and TRBJ1-1, with 7 bases that match TRBD1. The CDR3 totals 14 residues. Germline V gives CDR1 ENHRY, CDR2 SYGVKD. The V and J ends lost 6 bases and 3 bases, in that order; junction bases with no gene match: 7. CDR3 coding DNA: TGTGCCATCAGGTCGACAGGGTTGGACACTGAAGCTTTCTTT. Translation gives CAIRSTGLDTEAFF.

This chain uses TRBV20-1 with TRBJ1-2; D is uncertain. Germline CDR1 reads DFQATT; CDR2 reads SNEGSKA (reference sequence). Deletions cut 3 bases from V and 4 bases from J, with 12 bases between. CDR3 length: 13 residues. The DNA for the CDR3 is TGCAGTGCTAGTGGCCAATCGGGCTATGGCTACACCTTC. Protein sequence: CSASGQSGYGYTF.

This chain links TRBV19 with TRBJ1-6; 9 nucleotides align to TRBD1. This CDR3 is 15 amino acids long. Germline V gene lookup returns CDR1 LNHDA and CDR2 SQIVND (reference sequence). V gave up 3 bases and J gave up 8 bases; unmatched junction bases: 5. DNA for the CDR3: TGTGCCAGTAGTATGGGACAGGGAATTTATTCACCCCTCCACTTT. Its translation is CASSMGQGIYSPLHF.

DNA of the CDR3: TGTGCCAGCAGCCTCACATGGGAAGCTTTCTTT. Protein: CASSLTWEAFF. This chain connects TRBV28 to TRBJ1-1; D is undetermined. The CDR3 is 11 amino acids. V dropped 6 bases and J dropped 8 bases, with 10 bases sitting between them. Germline V gives CDR1 MDHEN, CDR2 SYDVKM. The full variable domain, its missing parts supplied by reference TRBV28 and TRBJ1-1, is DVKVTQSSRYLVKRTGEKVFLECVQDMDHENMFWYRQDPGLGLRLIYFSYDVKMKEKGDIPEGYSVSREKKERFSLILESASTNQTSMYLCASSLTWEAFFGQGTRLTVV.

The rearrangement joins TRBV11-2 to TRBJ1-3; D call uncertain. The germline V gene encodes CDR1 SGHAT and CDR2 FQNNGV. V was shortened by 6 bases and J by 0 bases, with 15 bases between the two germline ends. CDR3 length: 16 residues. CDR3 nucleotides: TGTGCCAGCAGAGCCCTAAGACGACACTCTGGAAACACCATATATTTT. It encodes CASRALRRHSGNTIYF.

The V call is TRBV27, the J call TRBJ1-1; possibly TRBD1 for D (6 bases). Germline CDR1 and CDR2: MNHEY and SMNVEV (reference sequence). Trimming pared 5 bases from V and 0 bases from J, leaving 10 bases between. CDR3 length: 14 residues. The CDR3 nucleotides are TGTGCCAGCAGTCGGACAGCCTTGAACACTGAAGCTTTCTTT. Translating gives CASSRTALNTEAFF.

The V and J genes are TRBV18 and TRBJ1-2, with D possibly being TRBD1 (6 bases). Looked up from germline, CDR1 is KGHSH and CDR2 is LQKENI. This CDR3 has 19 amino acids. V shed 1 base and J shed 1 base, with 22 bases lying between them. The CDR3 loop reads CASSPQLANIPGVNYGYTF. CDR3 DNA: TGTGCCAGCTCACCACAGCTGGCCAACATCCCAGGGGTTAACTATGGCTACACCTTC.

This clone was found a few times. This chain connects TRBV28 to TRBJ1-3; D is uncertain. V shed 5 bases and J shed 0 bases, with 11 bases lying between them. Germline V gene data show CDR1 as MDHEN and CDR2 as SYDVKM. This CDR3 spans 15 amino acids. The CDR3: CASSHRTFSGNTIYF. The CDR3 bases are TGTGCCAGCAGTCACAGAACCTTCTCTGGAAACACCATATATTTT.

The chain is built from TRBV13 and TRBJ2-2, with 11 bases fitting TRBD1. CDR3 size: 16 residues. Germline CDR1 is PRHDT and CDR2 is FYEKMQ (reference sequence). With V trimmed by 5 bases and J by 4 bases, 6 bases remained unmatched. The CDR3 spells CASSPDRGLVTGELFF. In DNA, the CDR3 is TGTGCCAGCAGCCCGGACAGGGGGCTCGTCACCGGGGAGCTGTTTTTT.

This chain joins TRBV30 and TRBJ2-5; no definite D call. This CDR3 is built from 16 residues. Deletions cut 2 bases from V and 3 bases from J, with 19 bases between. Germline V gene lookup returns CDR1 GTSNPN and CDR2 SVGIG (reference sequence). The CDR3: CAWSQTALPRKETQYF. Here the CDR3 DNA reads TGTGCCTGGAGTCAAACCGCCTTACCGAGAAAAGAGACCCAGTACTTC.

V and J are TRBV6-5 and TRBJ1-3; possibly TRBD1 for D (6 bases). The CDR3 sequence is 14 residues long. The V gene lost 2 bases and the J gene lost 1 base, with 6 bases spanning the gap. The germline CDR1 and CDR2 sequences are MNHEY and SVGAGI. The CDR3 sequence: CASSYTGSGNTIYF. As DNA, the CDR3 is TGTGCCAGCAGTTACACAGGGTCTGGAAACACCATATATTTT.

This chain joins TRBV5-4 and TRBJ2-1; a possible D gene is TRBD2 (6 bases). V lost 4 bases and J 5 bases, leaving 10 bases between the germline ends. Germline V gene data show CDR1 as SGHNT and CDR2 as YYREEE (reference sequence). The CDR3 covers 13 residues. DNA of the CDR3: TGTGCCAGCAGCCCCCCGGGGGACAATGAGCAGTTCTTC. This translates into CASSPPGDNEQFF.

J is TRBJ1-2 and V is TRBV5-6; 7 bases match TRBD1. This CDR3 comprises 14 residues. Germline-derived CDR1 and CDR2 are SGHDT and YYEEEE. Trimming cost V 1 base and J 3 bases; bases outside gene matches: 3. CDR3 in amino acids: CASSLWQGDYGYTF. The CDR3 nucleotides read TGTGCCAGCAGCTTGTGGCAGGGGGACTATGGCTACACCTTC.

The V gene is TRBV23-1, the J gene TRBJ2-7; tentative D call: TRBD1 (6 bases). TRBV23-1 is an ORF; its function is uncertain. V gave up 5 bases and J gave up 4 bases, with 6 bases separating them. This CDR3 comprises 11 residues. As DNA, the CDR3 is TGCGCCAGCAGTAGGGGGTACGAGCAGTACGTC. Residues: CASSRGYEQYV.

There are a few counts of this clone. The sample has other DNA sequences that encode this CDR3 too. The rearrangement joins TRBV19 to TRBJ1-1; D ambiguous. This CDR3 is built from 12 residues. V dropped 8 bases and J dropped 1 base, with 8 bases sitting between them. The V gene's germline CDR1 is LNHDA and CDR2 SQIVND (reference sequence). CDR3 sequence reads: CASRAGNTEAFF. In DNA form, the CDR3 reads TGTGCCAGTCGAGCCGGGAACACTGAAGCTTTCTTT.

This clone has only one observation. The genes are TRBV2 and TRBJ1-5; the D gene is possibly TRBD1 (5 bases). The CDR3 totals 14 residues. The germline V gene has CDR1 SNHLY and CDR2 FYNNEI. Trimming removed 8 bases from V and 6 bases from J, with 17 bases in between. The CDR3 coding sequence is TGTGCCAGCGGTACAGGAGATACCGCTCAGCCCCAGCATTTT. Amino acids: CASGTGDTAQPQHF.

This clone has just one count. The V gene is TRBV2, the J gene TRBJ1-6, with a tentative D call TRBD1 (6 bases). The CDR3 runs 16 residues. Germline loops: CDR1 SNHLY, CDR2 FYNNEI. The V end was cut by 2 bases, the J end by 4 bases, with 12 bases between. CDR3 region: CASSEYQGLYNSPLHF. The CDR3 nucleotides read TGTGCCAGCAGTGAATACCAGGGGCTGTATAATTCACCCCTCCACTTT.

This clone was seen only once. This chain uses TRBV5-1 with TRBJ1-2; the D gene is possibly TRBD1 (6 bases). Germline V gene sequence: CDR1 SGHRS, CDR2 YFSETQ. The CDR3 is made up of 14 amino acids. Trimming left V 0 bases short and J 4 bases short, with 10 bases between. The CDR3 sequence is CASSLEAGVYGYTF. The DNA of the CDR3 is TGCGCCAGCAGCTTGGAGGCAGGGGTCTATGGCTACACCTTC.

This chain connects TRBV2 to TRBJ1-1, with TRBD1 as a possible D gene (6 bases). The CDR3 length is 13 residues. Trimming took 6 bases from V and 1 from J, leaving 9 bases between them. Germline CDR1 is SNHLY and CDR2 is FYNNEI. This chain's CDR3 is CASRSDRNTEAFF. CDR3 DNA: TGTGCCAGCAGATCGGACAGGAACACTGAAGCTTTCTTT.

Points on this clone: The junction departs from germline at one end; a sequencing error may be responsible. The chain carries TRBV6-5 and TRBJ1-6; TRBD1 agrees at 10 bases. CDR1 is MNHEY and CDR2 is SVGAGI in the germline V gene. The CDR3 has 15 amino acids. CDR3 in amino acids: CASSRQGADKSPLHF. The CDR3 nucleotides are TGTGCCAGCAGTAGACAGGGGGCGGATAAGTCACCCCTCCACTTT.

This chain links TRBV24-1 with TRBJ2-2; D might be TRBD1 (6 bases). V lost 3 bases to trimming and J lost 5 bases, with 12 bases between them. This CDR3 contains 15 residues. Per germline, CDR1 KGHDR and CDR2 SFDVKD. CDR3 sequence: CATSDGTIGTGELFF. The CDR3 nucleotides read TGTGCCACCAGTGATGGGACAATTGGGACCGGGGAGCTGTTTTTT.